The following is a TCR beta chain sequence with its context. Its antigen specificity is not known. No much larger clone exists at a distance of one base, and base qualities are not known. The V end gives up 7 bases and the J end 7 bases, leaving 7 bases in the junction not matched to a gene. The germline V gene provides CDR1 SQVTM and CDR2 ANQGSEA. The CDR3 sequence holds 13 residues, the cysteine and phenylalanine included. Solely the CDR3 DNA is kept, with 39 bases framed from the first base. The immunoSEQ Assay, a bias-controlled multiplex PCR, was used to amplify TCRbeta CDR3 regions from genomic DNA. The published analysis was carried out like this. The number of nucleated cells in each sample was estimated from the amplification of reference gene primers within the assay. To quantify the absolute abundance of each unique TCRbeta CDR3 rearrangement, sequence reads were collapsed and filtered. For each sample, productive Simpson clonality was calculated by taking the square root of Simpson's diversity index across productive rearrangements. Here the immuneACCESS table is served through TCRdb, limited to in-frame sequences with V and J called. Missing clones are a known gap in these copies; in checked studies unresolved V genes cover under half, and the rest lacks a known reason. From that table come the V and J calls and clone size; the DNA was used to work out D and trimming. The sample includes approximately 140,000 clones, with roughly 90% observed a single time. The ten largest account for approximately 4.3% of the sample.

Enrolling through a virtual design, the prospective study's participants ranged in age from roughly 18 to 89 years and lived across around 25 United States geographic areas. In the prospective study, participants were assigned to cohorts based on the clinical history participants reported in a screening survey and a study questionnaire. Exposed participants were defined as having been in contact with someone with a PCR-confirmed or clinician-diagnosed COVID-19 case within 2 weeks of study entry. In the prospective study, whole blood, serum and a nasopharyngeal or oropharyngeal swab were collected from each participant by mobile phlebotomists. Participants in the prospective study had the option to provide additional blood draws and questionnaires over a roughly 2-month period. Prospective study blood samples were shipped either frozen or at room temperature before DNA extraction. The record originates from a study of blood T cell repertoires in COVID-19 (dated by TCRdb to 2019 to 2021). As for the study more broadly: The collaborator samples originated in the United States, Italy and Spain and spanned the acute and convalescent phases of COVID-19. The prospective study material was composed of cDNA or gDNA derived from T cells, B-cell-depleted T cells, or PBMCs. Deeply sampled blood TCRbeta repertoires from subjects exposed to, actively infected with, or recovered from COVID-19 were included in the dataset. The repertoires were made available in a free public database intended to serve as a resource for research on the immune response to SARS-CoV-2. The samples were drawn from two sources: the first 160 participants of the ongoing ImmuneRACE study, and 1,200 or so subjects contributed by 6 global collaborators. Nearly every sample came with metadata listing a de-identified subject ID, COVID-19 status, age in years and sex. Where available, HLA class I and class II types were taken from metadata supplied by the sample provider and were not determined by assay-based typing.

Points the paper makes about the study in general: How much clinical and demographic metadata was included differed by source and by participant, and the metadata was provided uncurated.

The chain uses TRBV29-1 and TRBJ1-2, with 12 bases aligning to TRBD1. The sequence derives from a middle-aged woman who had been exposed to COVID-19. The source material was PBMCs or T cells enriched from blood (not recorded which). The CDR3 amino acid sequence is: CSATGQGAGGYTF. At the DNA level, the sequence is TGCAGCGCCACGGGACAGGGGGCGGGTGGCTACACCTTC.